These 5 T cell receptor beta chains were all obtained from the same sample, sequenced in a study of T cell repertoires in cytomegalovirus infection. Each CDR3 protein is one row after TCRdb ran MiXCR on the reads. The sample consists of tens of thousands of distinct CDR3 sequences, around a fifth of them appearing once. Which antigens these TCRs recognize remains unknown. Specimen: CD8+ T cells from cultured PBMCs, collected from culture after CMV antigen stimulation. All receptors derive from a human donor in good health (CMV status not recorded). Some clones in this sample may be carry-over from other donors' samples.

The chain employs TRBV7-8 and TRBJ1-1, with 7 positions matching TRBD1. CDR3 length: 17 residues. J lost 0 bases, V lost 4 bases, and 11 bases had no gene match. Germline V lookup: CDR1 SGHVS, CDR2 FQNEAQ. CDR3 bases: TGTGCCAGCAGCTCCTTGCACGGGACAGACATGAACACTGAAGCTTTCTTT. Protein sequence: CASSSLHGTDMNTEAFF.

This clonotype occurred a few times. The rearrangement uses TRBV7-6 and TRBJ2-1; D uncertain. V lost 6 bases and J lost 8, with 14 bases in between. The germline V gene encodes CDR1 SGHVS and CDR2 FNYEAQ. CDR3 size: 13 residues. CDR3 residues: CASSTTPVDEQFF. CDR3 DNA: TGTGCCAGCAGTACTACACCCGTAGATGAGCAGTTCTTC.

V and J are TRBV20-1 and TRBJ2-3, with 13 bases fitting TRBD2. The trim removed 1 base at V and 4 bases at J, leaving 5 bases unmatched. The CDR3 is 16 amino acids. CDR1 DFQATT and CDR2 SNEGSKA come from the germline V gene (reference sequence). The CDR3: CSARAALAGGPDTQYF. DNA for the CDR3: TGCAGTGCTAGAGCGGCACTAGCGGGAGGGCCAGATACGCAGTATTTT.

This chain joins TRBV28 and TRBJ2-1; 7 positions match TRBD1. Germline CDR1 reads MDHEN; CDR2 reads SYDVKM. V was pared by 4 bases and J by 6 bases, with 6 bases of the junction left unmatched. CDR3 length: 14 residues. CDR3 region: CASSSGQLTNEQFF. CDR3 sequence (DNA): TGTGCCAGCAGTTCGGGACAGCTAACCAATGAGCAGTTCTTC.

CDR3 nucleotide sequence: TGCGCCAGCAGCCAAGATCGAGGCAGGGAAGATGAAAAACTGTTTTTT. This encodes CASSQDRGREDEKLFF. The chain links TRBV4-3 to TRBJ1-4; D possibly corresponds to TRBD1 (5 bases). CDR3 length: 16 residues. Trimming took 0 bases from V and 6 from J, leaving 14 bases between them. The germline gives CDR1 LGHNA, CDR2 YSLEER.